These T cell receptor beta chains were read from a single sample in a study of cytotoxic CD8 clonotypes in ibrutinib-treated CLL. Sequencing used immunoSEQ multiplex PCR; TCRdb keeps in-frame clones, though not all of them. The repertoire consists of about 130,000 clones, with 70% to 80% occurring once and the leading ten covering roughly 13%. Sample: PBMCs, taken after 12 months of ibrutinib treatment. These receptors all stem from a human donor with chronic lymphocytic leukemia. Both conserved end residues are part of each CDR3. The D gene is left open where the match is weak. Clone sizes are given selectively: once, few, many, or a class where the clone is expanded.

J: TRBJ2-3
V: TRBV6-4
size: NA
D: TRBD2
DNA: TGTGCCAGCAGTACGCTAGCGGGATCCAGCACAGATACGCAGTATTTT
CDR3: CASSTLAGSSTDTQYF

J: TRBJ2-1
V: TRBV6-1
size: NA
D: NA
DNA: TGTGCCAGCAGTGAATTGGTCGGGTCCTACAATGAGCAGTTCTTC
CDR3: CASSELVGSYNEQFF

J: TRBJ2-5
V: TRBV6-1
size: few
D: TRBD2
DNA: TGTGCCAGCAGCCCGGGACTAGCTTTAGAGACCCAGTACTTC
CDR3: CASSPGLALETQYF

J: TRBJ1-2
V: TRBV30
size: NA
D: NA
DNA: TGTGCCTGGAGTGGAGGGATCTATGGCTACACCTTC
CDR3: CAWSGGIYGYTF

J: TRBJ2-1
V: TRBV7-6
size: NA
D: NA
DNA: TGTGCCAGCAGCTTACGGTCTAGGGGAAGCCATGAGCAGTTCTTC
CDR3: CASSLRSRGSHEQFF

J: TRBJ2-1
V: TRBV11-3
size: NA
D: NA
DNA: TGTGCCAGCAGCCGCTACACCAACAATGAGCAGTTCTTC
CDR3: CASSRYTNNEQFF

J: TRBJ2-2
V: TRBV29-1
size: few
D: NA
DNA: TGCAGCGCCGGGACGGAGATCACCGGGGAGCTGTTTTTT
CDR3: CSAGTEITGELFF

J: TRBJ2-7
V: TRBV5-1
size: NA
D: NA
DNA: TGCGCCAGCAGCTCCGGGCCAGGGAGCTCCTACGAGCAGTACTTC
CDR3: CASSSGPGSSYEQYF

J: TRBJ1-1
V: TRBV7-8
size: NA
D: NA
DNA: TGTGCCAGCAGCTTAGCTGGCGGGATGAACACTGAAGCTTTCTTT
CDR3: CASSLAGGMNTEAFF

J: TRBJ1-4
V: TRBV6-6
size: NA
D: NA
DNA: TGTGCCAGCAGCCTGCCAGGAACGAATGAAAAACTGTTTTTT
CDR3: CASSLPGTNEKLFF

J: TRBJ2-7
V: TRBV5-1
size: few
D: NA
DNA: TGCGCCAGCAGCTTGGCCGGTCTAGCCCGGGATCAGTACTTC
CDR3: CASSLAGLARDQYF

J: TRBJ1-1
V: TRBV15
size: NA
D: NA
DNA: TGTGCCACCAGCCTTTACAGGTTGAACACTGAAGCTTTCTTT
CDR3: CATSLYRLNTEAFF

J: TRBJ2-5
V: TRBV2
size: NA
D: NA
DNA: TGTGCCAGCAGTGTTATTAGAGAGACCCAGTACTTC
CDR3: CASSVIRETQYF

J: TRBJ2-7
V: TRBV23-1
size: NA
D: TRBD1
DNA: TGCGCCAGCAGTCAACCCGGGACAGGGATCTACGAGCAGTACTTC
CDR3: CASSQPGTGIYEQYF

J: TRBJ2-7
V: TRBV10-3
size: NA
D: NA
DNA: TGTGCCATCAGTGACGGTTCCTACGAGCAGTACTTC
CDR3: CAISDGSYEQYF

J: TRBJ1-4
V: TRBV7-9
size: NA
D: TRBD1
DNA: TGTGCCAGCAGCTTTCCCAGGGGGCTTTCCGACGAAAAACTGTTTTTT
CDR3: CASSFPRGLSDEKLFF

J: TRBJ2-7
V: TRBV2
size: NA
D: TRBD1
DNA: TGTGCCAGCGCCGGGACAGGGGGCTTGGGCGAGCAGTACTTC
CDR3: CASAGTGGLGEQYF

J: TRBJ1-1
V: TRBV6-1
size: once
D: NA
DNA: TGTGCCAGCAGTGAAGTTGGAGGGTTAGTTTTCTTT
CDR3: CASSEVGGLVFF

J: TRBJ2-1
V: TRBV7-7
size: NA
D: TRBD2
DNA: TGTGCCAGCAGCTTAGACCCCTGGGCGGGAGACCTTCGAGAGCAGTTCTTC
CDR3: CASSLDPWAGDLREQFF

J: TRBJ2-7
V: TRBV10-3
size: NA
D: NA
DNA: TGTGCCATCAGTGGGGTGGGGGAGCAGTACTTC
CDR3: CAISGVGEQYF

J: TRBJ1-2
V: TRBV28
size: few
D: NA
DNA: TGTGCCAGCAGTCCAGGGTATGGCTACACCTTC
CDR3: CASSPGYGYTF

J: TRBJ2-3
V: TRBV6-1
size: NA
D: NA
DNA: TGTGCCAGCAGTGAAATTATCATGGGTAGCACAGATACGCAGTATTTT
CDR3: CASSEIIMGSTDTQYF

J: TRBJ2-2
V: TRBV5-4
size: NA
D: NA
DNA: TGTGCCAGCAGCTTTTCGCGGAACACCGGGGAGCTGTTTTTT
CDR3: CASSFSRNTGELFF

J: TRBJ2-2
V: TRBV6-1
size: NA
D: TRBD1
DNA: TGTGCCAGCCCGGGACAGGGGTTCACCGGGGAGCTGTTTTTT
CDR3: CASPGQGFTGELFF

J: TRBJ1-2
V: TRBV5-1
size: NA
D: TRBD1
DNA: TGCGCCAGCAGCTCCGGGACAGCCGACGACTATGGCTACACCTTC
CDR3: CASSSGTADDYGYTF

J: TRBJ2-2
V: TRBV5-1
size: NA
D: NA
DNA: TGCGCCAGCAGCTTGTCTTCGGGTGTGACCGGGGAGCTGTTTTTT
CDR3: CASSLSSGVTGELFF

J: TRBJ2-5
V: TRBV7-9
size: NA
D: NA
DNA: TGTGCCAGCAGCTTAAGATTAGCGGAAGAGACCCAGTACTTC
CDR3: CASSLRLAEETQYF

J: TRBJ2-5
V: TRBV15
size: NA
D: NA
DNA: TGTGCCACCAGCAGAGACTTAAACAGGGTCGGGGAGACCCAGTACTTC
CDR3: CATSRDLNRVGETQYF